One sample yielded the 20 T cell receptor beta chains listed below, sequenced in a study of T cells in Graves' hyperthyroidism and ophthalmopathy. Amplified TCR beta CDR3 regions derived from RNA transcripts. HTBI primers were the set used in a first-round RT-PCR of the TCR CDR3. TCRdb reprocessed the multiplex PCR reads with MiXCR, giving one entry per CDR3 protein. The data show 45,000 or so distinct CDR3 sequences, around half seen once. Sequenced sample: peripheral blood or thyroid tissue (not recorded which). The receptors here all came from a woman between 50 and 59 years old with Graves' hyperthyroidism.

The gene calls are TRBV20-1 and TRBJ2-6, with 9 nucleotides matching TRBD1. The CDR3 has 14 residues. Per the germline V gene, CDR1 is DFQATT and CDR2 is SNEGSKA (reference sequence). V was pared by 5 bases and J by 2 bases, with 1 base of the junction left unmatched. In DNA form, the CDR3 reads TGCAGTGCTTGGGACAGGGCTGGGGCCAACGTCCTGACTTTC. Translated: CSAWDRAGANVLTF.

Ten or more counts support this clonotype. The chain links TRBV7-2 to TRBJ1-2; D gene ambiguous. In germline, CDR1 is SGHTA, CDR2 FQGNSA. The CDR3 contains 14 residues. Trimming left V 4 bases short and J 5 bases short, with 14 bases between. CDR3 coding DNA: TGTGCCAGCAGCTACCGGACGGCTTCGTATGGCTACACCTTC. This gives the protein CASSYRTASYGYTF. Full variable domain (remainder filled in from reference TRBV7-2 and TRBJ1-2): GAGVSQSPSNKVTEKGKDVELRCDPISGHTALYWYRQSLGQGLEFLIYFQGNSAPDKSGLPSDRFSAERTGGSVSTLTIQRTQQEDSAVYLCASSYRTASYGYTFGSGTRLTVV.

As concerns this clonotype: This CDR3 fails to terminate in the conserved phenylalanine or tryptophan, so it likely reflects a read error. The chain is built from TRBV4-1 and TRBJ2-2; D may be TRBD1 (6 bases). Trimming took 4 bases from V and 6 from J, leaving 15 bases between them. In germline, CDR1 is MGHRA, CDR2 YSYEKL. CDR3 length: 15 amino acids. The CDR3 loop is CASSLRTDAAGELFL. In DNA form, the CDR3 reads TGCGCCAGCAGCCTCCGGACAGACGCTGCCGGGGAGCTGTTTCTT.

Details on this clonotype: A much bigger clone sits one base away, suggesting this may be a read error. V and J are TRBV28 and TRBJ1-4; perhaps TRBD1 as D (5 bases). From germline, CDR1 is MDHEN and CDR2 SYDVKM. The CDR3 is 12 residues long. The CDR3 spells CAGSSQGGKLFF. The CDR3 nucleotides are TGTGCCGGCAGTTCCCAGGGTGGAAAACTGTTTTTT.

J is TRBJ2-5 and V is TRBV29-1, with D tentatively TRBD1 (6 bases). This CDR3 region has 15 residues. Germline-derived CDR1 and CDR2 are SQVTM and ANQGSEA. V was clipped by 5 bases and J by 5 bases, with 21 bases between them. Written as DNA, the CDR3 is TGCAGCGTTTCTAAGGACAGCGGACGGTATGAGACCCAGTACTTC. This gives the protein CSVSKDSGRYETQYF.

On this clonotype: The CDR3 end shows no conserved phenylalanine or tryptophan, and so a read error is likely. Because the CDR3's place on the DNA is in doubt, the DNA is left out and the CDR3 is given as listed by TCRdb. The chain joins TRBV7-9 to TRBJ2-7; the DNA was not compared with TRBD2, the D call given in the table. Germline CDR1 SEHNR, CDR2 FQNEAQ (reference sequence). Termini included, the CDR3 measures 14 amino acids. Here the CDR3 reads CASTKSRNEQFFGP.

On this clonotype itself: A read error is likely, as this CDR3 ends without the conserved phenylalanine or tryptophan. The gene calls are TRBV7-2 and TRBJ1-2, with D possibly TRBD1 on 5 matching bases. Germline CDR1 SGHTA, CDR2 FQGNSA. The CDR3 extends over 15 amino acids. Here the CDR3 reads CASSLAYHGTYSYTS. The CDR3 region has the DNA TGTGCCAGCAGCTTAGCGTACCACGGGACCTATAGCTACACCTCC.

The rearrangement links TRBV20-1 to TRBJ1-2, with a tentative D call TRBD1 (5 bases). Trimming pared 5 bases from V and 5 bases from J, leaving 12 bases between. Germline V lookup: CDR1 DFQATT, CDR2 SNEGSKA (reference sequence). The CDR3 spans 12 residues. The CDR3 sequence: CSARDYGYGYTF. The DNA for the CDR3 is TGCAGTGCTCGGGACTACGGGTATGGCTACACCTTC.

This chain joins TRBV7-9 and TRBJ2-7; the D gene is possibly TRBD1 (6 bases). With 6 bases removed from V and 3 bases from J, the gap between germline ends came to 12 bases. Germline CDR1 is SEHNR and CDR2 is FQNEAQ (reference sequence). This CDR3 region has 13 residues. CDR3 region: CASRQGSNYEQYF. As DNA, the CDR3 is TGTGCCAGCAGGCAGGGGTCGAACTACGAGCAGTACTTC.

The rearrangement links TRBV28 to TRBJ2-7; 9 bases align to TRBD1. Per the germline V gene, CDR1 is MDHEN and CDR2 is SYDVKM. The CDR3 totals 15 residues. Trimming removed 6 bases from V and 4 bases from J; junction bases left unmatched: 10. DNA for the CDR3: TGTGCCAGCAGCGGACAGGGGAAAAGTTCGTACGAGCAGTACTTC. Translated: CASSGQGKSSYEQYF.

The chain employs TRBV20-1 and TRBJ1-5; TRBD1 matches at 9 bases. The CDR3 is 15 amino acids. After removal of 3 bases from V and 7 bases from J, the junction contained 10 bases not matched to a gene. Germline assignment: CDR1 DFQATT and CDR2 SNEGSKA (reference sequence). The CDR3 DNA follows: TGCAGTGCTAGGGGTAAGACAGGGGGAGGGCAGCCCCAGCATTTT. Its translation: CSARGKTGGGQPQHF.

On this clonotype: No conserved phenylalanine or tryptophan ends this CDR3, so it is likely a read error. The chain is built from TRBV29-1 and TRBJ1-4, with D unclear. Germline V gene data show CDR1 as SQVTM and CDR2 as ANQGSEA. This CDR3 spans 11 amino acids. V lost 3 bases to trimming and J lost 7 bases, with 6 bases between them. In nucleotides, the CDR3 is TGCAGCGTTGAGACTGGTGAAAAACTGTTTCTT. The encoded protein is CSVETGEKLFL.

This clonotype was recorded at least ten times. The V call is TRBV19, the J call TRBJ1-1, with TRBD1 matching over 8 bases. CDR1 is LNHDA and CDR2 is SQIVND in the germline V gene (reference sequence). The CDR3 runs 14 residues. J lost 1 base, V lost 5 bases, and 3 bases had no gene match. For the CDR3, the DNA is TGTGCCAGTAGTCCGCAGGGGGCGAACACTGAAGCTTTCTTT. Translated, it gives CASSPQGANTEAFF.

As to this clonotype: A read error is possible here, since a much larger clone lies one base away. The CDR3 spells CASSFIGRDYEQCF. Written as DNA, the CDR3 is TGTGCCAGCAGTTTTATCGGGAGGGACTACGAGCAGTGCTTC. This chain uses TRBV27 with TRBJ2-7; 8 nucleotides align to TRBD2. The CDR3 spans 14 residues. The V gene's germline CDR1 is MNHEY and CDR2 SMNVEV (reference sequence).

This clonotype showed up many times. This chain uses TRBV7-6 with TRBJ2-5; no definite D call. Germline values: CDR1 SGHVS, CDR2 FNYEAQ. The CDR3 totals 14 residues. The V end lost 5 bases, the J end lost 7 bases, and 17 bases lay between the germline ends. CDR3 loop: CASSARLEIGTQYF. As DNA, the CDR3 is TGTGCCAGCAGCGCCCGGCTAGAAATCGGGACCCAGTACTTC.

CDR3 DNA sequence: TGTGCCAGCAGTACCGGACTAGCGGGAGGGCCTAGGGAGCAGTACTTC. It is translated as CASSTGLAGGPREQYF. The rearrangement uses TRBV6-4 and TRBJ2-7; 15 positions match TRBD2. V was pared by 5 bases and J by 7 bases, with 9 bases of the junction left unmatched. The CDR3 loop spans 16 amino acids. Germline CDR1 is MRHNA and CDR2 is SNTAGT.

This rearrangement joins TRBV29-1 to TRBJ2-5, with TRBD2 matching over 10 bases. The junction had 8 bases not matched to a gene; V was cut back by 3 bases and J by 1 base. Germline CDR1 is SQVTM and CDR2 is ANQGSEA. The length of the CDR3 is 16 residues. This CDR3 is CSVDLGTSDPQETQYF. The CDR3 bases are TGCAGCGTTGACCTGGGGACTAGCGACCCCCAAGAGACCCAGTACTTC.

V gene TRBV10-3 combines with J gene TRBJ1-1; 12 nucleotides match TRBD1. Per germline, CDR1 ENHRY and CDR2 SYGVKD. The CDR3 runs 14 residues. The ends lost 6 bases at V and 5 bases at J; junction bases unmatched: 4. CDR3 sequence (DNA): TGTGCCATCAGGGGGACAGGGGGCCGAACTGAAGCTTTCTTT. Translation: CAIRGTGGRTEAFF.

The chain uses TRBV10-3 and TRBJ2-5; 7 bases match TRBD2. Germline V gives CDR1 ENHRY, CDR2 SYGVKD. Unmatched junction bases numbered 13, after V lost 11 bases and J lost 4 bases. The CDR3 covers 14 residues. The DNA of the CDR3 is TGTGCCCATTCCCAGGGCGGGAGAGGAGAGACCCAGTACTTC. Protein product: CAHSQGGRGETQYF.

The chain has TRBV28 and TRBJ1-5; D not resolved. Trimming took off 4 bases at V and 12 bases at J, with 13 bases between the two ends. CDR1 is MDHEN, CDR2 SYDVKM, per germline. The CDR3 length is 12 residues. This CDR3 reads CASSSEGHGQHF. The CDR3 region has the DNA TGTGCCAGCAGTTCTGAAGGTCACGGCCAGCATTTT.